The next 17 T cell receptor beta chains were all read from a single sample in a study of T cell changes during pregnancy in multiple sclerosis. The repertoire was sequenced with immunoSEQ multiplex PCR; TCRdb's copy has only in-frame clones and lacks some. The sample has around 50,000 clones, approximately 92% seen once. Sample: CD4+ T cells from peripheral blood mononuclear cells, taken in the third trimester of pregnancy. These receptors came from a female donor with multiple sclerosis, enrolled in a pregnancy study.

This chain uses TRBV28 with TRBJ1-2; a weak D match, TRBD1 (6 bases). Germline V gene data show CDR1 as MDHEN and CDR2 as SYDVKM. The germline V and J ends were trimmed by 5 bases and 4 bases, with 23 bases remaining between them. This CDR3 is 17 amino acids long. The CDR3 protein is CASSPIQGTQAIYGYTF. In nucleotides, the CDR3 is TGTGCCAGCAGTCCGATACAGGGTACACAGGCTATCTATGGCTACACCTTC.

This chain joins TRBV12-5 and TRBJ2-3; 8 positions match TRBD2. The CDR3 sequence is 15 residues long. With 7 bases clipped from V and 3 bases from J, the junction kept 9 bases outside the gene matches. Germline V gives CDR1 LGHNT, CDR2 FRNRAP. CDR3 in amino acids: CASAKAGVGTDTQYF. The CDR3 bases are TGTGCTAGTGCCAAAGCGGGAGTTGGAACAGATACGCAGTATTTT.

This chain uses TRBV28 with TRBJ2-3; possible D gene TRBD1, 6 bases. The V gene lost 1 base and the J gene lost 6 bases, with 17 bases spanning the gap. CDR3 size: 16 residues. CDR1 and CDR2 from the germline V gene are MDHEN and SYDVKM. For the CDR3, the DNA is TGTGCCAGCAGTTTATCCAGGGGCCCTGCTACTGATACGCAGTATTTT. Its protein product is CASSLSRGPATDTQYF.

This chain joins TRBV5-1 and TRBJ2-3, with TRBD2 matching over 9 bases. Trimming cost V 4 bases and J 5 bases; bases outside gene matches: 5. This CDR3 comprises 14 residues. The germline gives CDR1 SGHRS, CDR2 YFSETQ. The CDR3 loop is CASSLGLALDTQYF. Here the CDR3 DNA reads TGCGCCAGCAGCCTAGGACTAGCGCTAGATACGCAGTATTTT.

V is TRBV19 and J is TRBJ2-2, with 11 bases that match TRBD2. The length of the CDR3 is 17 residues. CDR1 is LNHDA, CDR2 SQIVND, per germline (reference sequence). The ends lost 3 bases at V and 4 bases at J; junction bases unmatched: 7. The CDR3 spells CASSIIAGGPITGELFF. CDR3 nucleotides: TGTGCCAGTAGTATCATAGCGGGAGGGCCAATCACCGGGGAGCTGTTTTTT.

The chain employs TRBV10-2 and TRBJ1-5; D is unclear. The CDR3 runs 12 residues. CDR1 is WSHSY, CDR2 SAAADI, per germline. V was shortened by 5 bases and J by 0 bases, with 2 bases between the two germline ends. The CDR3 DNA sequence: TGCGCCAGCAGTCATAGCAATCAGCCCCAGCATTTT. Its translation: CASSHSNQPQHF.

V is TRBV4-3 and J is TRBJ2-2; 7 bases agree with TRBD2. The CDR3 extends over 16 amino acids. Germline CDR1 LGHNA, CDR2 YSLEER. After removal of 0 bases from V and 5 bases from J, the junction contained 6 bases not matched to a gene. The chain's CDR3 is CASSQDGLVRTGELFF. In DNA, the CDR3 is TGCGCCAGCAGCCAAGATGGACTAGTTAGAACCGGGGAGCTGTTTTTT.

The rearrangement links TRBV11-2 to TRBJ2-1, with a tentative D call TRBD1 (6 bases). This CDR3 has 15 residues. The V gene's germline CDR1 is SGHAT and CDR2 FQNNGV. V lost 5 bases, J lost 6 bases, and 17 bases lay in between. CDR3 bases: TGTGCCAGCAGCGTCCGGGACACCGGGTCCAATGAGCAGTTCTTC. Its protein product is CASSVRDTGSNEQFF.

The CDR3 DNA reads as TGTGCCAGCAAGTCGGTTGACTCTGGGGCCAACGTCCTGACTTTC. It codes for CASKSVDSGANVLTF. This sequence joins TRBV28 and TRBJ2-6; no clear D gene. CDR3 size: 15 residues. Germline values: CDR1 MDHEN, CDR2 SYDVKM. V was shortened by 7 bases and J by 0 bases, with 10 bases between the two germline ends.

This chain joins TRBV19 and TRBJ2-1; 7 bases are a match to TRBD2. The CDR3 is 17 residues long. CDR1 and CDR2 (germline): LNHDA, SQIVND (reference sequence). The trim removed 6 bases at V and 3 bases at J, leaving 14 bases unmatched. The CDR3 coding sequence is TGTGCCAGTAGCATTTCGCCTACGGGACTACTCTACAATGAGCAGTTCTTC. This translates into CASSISPTGLLYNEQFF.

V is TRBV11-2 and J is TRBJ2-7; the D gene is possibly TRBD2 (6 bases). Germline CDR1 SGHAT, CDR2 FQNNGV. This CDR3 region has 15 residues. V dropped 3 bases and J dropped 3 bases, with 15 bases sitting between them. CDR3 protein: CASSFAAGRDYEQYF. CDR3 DNA: TGTGCCAGCAGCTTCGCCGCGGGGCGGGACTACGAGCAGTACTTC. Together with reference TRBV11-2 and TRBJ2-7, the CDR3 gives the full variable domain: EAGVAQSPRYKIIEKRQSVAFWCNPISGHATLYWYQQILGQGPKLLIQFQNNGVVDDSQLPKDRFSAERLKGVDSTLKIQPAKLEDSAVYLCASSFAAGRDYEQYFGPGTRLTVT.

Here the CDR3 DNA reads TGTGCCATCAGTGACCCGGGGGGTGAAGCTTTCTTT. Translation: CAISDPGGEAFF. V is TRBV10-3 and J is TRBJ1-1; D possibly corresponds to TRBD1 (5 bases). Trimming removed 3 bases from V and 7 bases from J, with 9 bases in between. Looked up from germline, CDR1 is ENHRY and CDR2 is SYGVKD. This CDR3 comprises 12 residues.

This clone was observed a single time. This sequence joins TRBV30 and TRBJ2-3; perhaps TRBD2 as D (5 bases). The germline V and J ends were trimmed by 5 bases and 0 bases, with 12 bases remaining between them. The CDR3 spans 14 residues. Germline V gene sequence: CDR1 GTSNPN, CDR2 SVGIG (reference sequence). The CDR3 DNA is TGTGCCTGGCTAACTCTAGCTAGCACAGATACGCAGTATTTT. Amino acid sequence: CAWLTLASTDTQYF.

This sequence joins TRBV5-5 and TRBJ1-3; 7 nucleotides agree with TRBD1. Unmatched junction bases numbered 7, after V lost 4 bases and J lost 0 bases. Germline V gene data show CDR1 as SGHKS and CDR2 as YYEKEE (reference sequence). The CDR3 consists of 16 residues. CDR3: CASSMTGIRSGNTIYF. The DNA of the CDR3 is TGTGCCAGCAGCATGACAGGGATCCGCTCTGGAAACACCATATATTTT.

The chain has TRBV30 and TRBJ2-2; D might be TRBD2 (5 bases). CDR3 size: 15 residues. Germline CDR1 reads GTSNPN; CDR2 reads SVGIG (reference sequence). Trimming removed 2 bases from V and 7 bases from J, with 17 bases in between. In DNA form, the CDR3 reads TGTGCCTGGAGTTTCAGATTGGGAGTTGGCGGGGAGCTGTTTTTT. Its translation is CAWSFRLGVGGELFF.

The V gene is TRBV2, the J gene TRBJ1-5; D is ambiguous. V gave up 3 bases and J gave up 0 bases, with 9 bases separating them. The CDR3 totals 15 residues. Germline V gene sequence: CDR1 SNHLY, CDR2 FYNNEI. The CDR3 nucleotides are TGTGCCAGCAGTGAGTTCACGGTTAGCAATCAGCCCCAGCATTTT. Its protein product is CASSEFTVSNQPQHF.

The CDR3 here is CASSFPGGTSGLNEQFF. The CDR3 bases are TGTGCCAGCAGTTTCCCCGGCGGGACTAGCGGGTTGAATGAGCAGTTCTTC. The V and J genes are TRBV27 and TRBJ2-1, with 12 bases lining up with TRBD2. The CDR3 runs 17 residues. Trimming at V came to 3 bases and at J to 7 bases, leaving 10 bases not matched to a gene. CDR1 is MNHEY and CDR2 is SMNVEV in the germline V gene (reference sequence).